This T cell receptor (beta chain) was identified in a study of blood T cell repertoires in COVID-19. Overall study context: Sites across the United States, Italy and Spain contributed samples from acute and convalescent COVID-19. T cells, B-cell-depleted T cells, or PBMCs provided the cDNA or gDNA that served as material.

CDR1 LNHDA and CDR2 SQIVND come from the germline V gene (reference sequence). Trimming at V came to 9 bases and at J to 3 bases, leaving 3 bases not matched to a gene. The CDR3 contains 14 residues. Original processing notes: Estimated nucleated cell counts came from reference gene primer amplification. Method: immunoSEQ multiplex PCR; TCRdb's copy keeps in-frame clones and lacks some. The DNA was the basis for D and trimming; V, J and clone size are from that table. Altogether 220,000 or so clones are present, 84% being singletons, with the ten largest covering 5.5% to 7.5%. The sample was PBMCs or T cells enriched from blood (not recorded which). The sequence derives from a woman in her thirties or forties who had recovered from COVID-19. The V call is TRBV19, the J call TRBJ2-3; 13 bases match TRBD2. Here the CDR3 reads CASRTSGSTDTQYF. The CDR3 DNA reads as TGTGCCAGCAGGACTAGCGGGAGTACAGATACGCAGTATTTT.